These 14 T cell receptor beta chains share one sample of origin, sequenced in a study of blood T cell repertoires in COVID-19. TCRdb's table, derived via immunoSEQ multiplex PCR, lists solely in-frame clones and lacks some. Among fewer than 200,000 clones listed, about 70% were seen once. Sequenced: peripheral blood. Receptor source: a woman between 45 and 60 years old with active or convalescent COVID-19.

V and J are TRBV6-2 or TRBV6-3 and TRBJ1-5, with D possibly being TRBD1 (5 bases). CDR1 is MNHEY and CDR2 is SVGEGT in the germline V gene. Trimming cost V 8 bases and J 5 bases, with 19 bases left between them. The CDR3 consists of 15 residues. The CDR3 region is CASGHSGGGYQPQHF. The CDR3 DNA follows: TGTGCCAGCGGCCACAGCGGGGGGGGATATCAGCCCCAGCATTTT.

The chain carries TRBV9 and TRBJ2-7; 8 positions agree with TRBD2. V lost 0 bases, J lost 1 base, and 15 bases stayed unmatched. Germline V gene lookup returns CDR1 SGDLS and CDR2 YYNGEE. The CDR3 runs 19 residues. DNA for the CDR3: TGTGCCAGCAGCGTAGGCGGGGGGCCCGGAGACTGGAAATCCTACGAGCAGTACTTC. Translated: CASSVGGGPGDWKSYEQYF.

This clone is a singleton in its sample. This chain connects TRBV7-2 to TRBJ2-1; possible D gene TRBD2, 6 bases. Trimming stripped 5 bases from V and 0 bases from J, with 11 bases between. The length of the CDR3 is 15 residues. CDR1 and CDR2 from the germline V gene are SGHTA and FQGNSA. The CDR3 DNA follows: TGTGCCAGCAGCCGGCGGGACTTCTCCTACAATGAGCAGTTCTTC. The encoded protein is CASSRRDFSYNEQFF.

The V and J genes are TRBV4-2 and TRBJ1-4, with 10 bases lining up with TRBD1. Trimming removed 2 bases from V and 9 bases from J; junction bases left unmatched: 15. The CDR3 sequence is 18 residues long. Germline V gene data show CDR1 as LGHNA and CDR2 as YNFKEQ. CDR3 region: CASSQLGTGAGGGKKLFF. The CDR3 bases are TGTGCCAGCAGCCAACTTGGGACAGGGGCCGGGGGGGGCAAAAAACTGTTTTTT.

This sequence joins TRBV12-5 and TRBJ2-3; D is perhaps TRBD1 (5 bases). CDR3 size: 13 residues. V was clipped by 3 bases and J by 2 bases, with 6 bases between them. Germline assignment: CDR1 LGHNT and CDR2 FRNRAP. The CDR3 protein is CASGLGVTDTQYF. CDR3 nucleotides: TGTGCTAGTGGTTTAGGGGTCACAGATACGCAGTATTTT.

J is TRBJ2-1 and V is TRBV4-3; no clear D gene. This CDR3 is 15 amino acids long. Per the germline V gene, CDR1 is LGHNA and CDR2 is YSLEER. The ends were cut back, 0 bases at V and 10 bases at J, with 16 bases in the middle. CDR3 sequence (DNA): TGCGCCAGCAGCCAAGATAGTTCAGTATTGAGGGAGCAGTTCTTC. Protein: CASSQDSSVLREQFF.

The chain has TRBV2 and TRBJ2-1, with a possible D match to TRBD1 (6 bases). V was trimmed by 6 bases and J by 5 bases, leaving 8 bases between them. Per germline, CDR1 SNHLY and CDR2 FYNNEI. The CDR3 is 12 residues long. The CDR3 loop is CASRRTDNEQFF. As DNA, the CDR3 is TGTGCCAGCAGAAGGACAGACAATGAGCAGTTCTTC. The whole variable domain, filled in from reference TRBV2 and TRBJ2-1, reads EPEVTQTPSHQVTQMGQEVILRCVPISNHLYFYWYRQILGQKVEFLVSFYNNEISEKSEIFDDQFSVERPDGSNFTLKIRSTKLEDSAMYFCASRRTDNEQFFGPGTRLTVL.

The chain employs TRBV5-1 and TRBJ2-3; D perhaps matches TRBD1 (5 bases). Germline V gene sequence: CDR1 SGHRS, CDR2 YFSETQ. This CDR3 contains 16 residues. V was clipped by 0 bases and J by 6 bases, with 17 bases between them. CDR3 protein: CASSLGPQGLTDTQYF. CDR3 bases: TGCGCCAGCAGCTTGGGCCCTCAGGGCCTGACGGATACGCAGTATTTT. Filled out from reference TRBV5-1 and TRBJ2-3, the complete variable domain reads KAGVTQTPRYLIKTRGQQVTLSCSPISGHRSVSWYQQTPGQGLQFLFEYFSETQRNKGNFPGRFSGRQFSNSRSEMNVSTLELGDSALYLCASSLGPQGLTDTQYFGPGTRLTVL.

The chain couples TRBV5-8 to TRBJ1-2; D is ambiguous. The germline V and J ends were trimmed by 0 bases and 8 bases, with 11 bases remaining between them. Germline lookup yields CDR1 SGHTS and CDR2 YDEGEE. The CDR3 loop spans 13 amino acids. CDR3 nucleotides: TGTGCCAGCAGCTTGGAGAGGGCGGGCGGCTACACCTTC. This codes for CASSLERAGGYTF.

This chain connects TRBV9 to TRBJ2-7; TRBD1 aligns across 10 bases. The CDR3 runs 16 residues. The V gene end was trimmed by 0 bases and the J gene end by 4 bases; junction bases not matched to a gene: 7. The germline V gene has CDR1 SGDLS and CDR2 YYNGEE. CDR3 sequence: CASSVAPGTGVYEQYF. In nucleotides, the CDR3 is TGTGCCAGCAGCGTAGCACCCGGGACAGGGGTATACGAGCAGTACTTC.

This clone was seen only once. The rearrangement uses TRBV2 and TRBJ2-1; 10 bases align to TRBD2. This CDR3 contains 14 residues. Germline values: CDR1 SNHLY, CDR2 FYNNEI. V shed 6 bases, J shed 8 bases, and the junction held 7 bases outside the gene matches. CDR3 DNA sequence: TGTGCCAGCAGGGCGCAGCGGGGGGGCGATGAGCAGTTCTTC. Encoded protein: CASRAQRGGDEQFF.

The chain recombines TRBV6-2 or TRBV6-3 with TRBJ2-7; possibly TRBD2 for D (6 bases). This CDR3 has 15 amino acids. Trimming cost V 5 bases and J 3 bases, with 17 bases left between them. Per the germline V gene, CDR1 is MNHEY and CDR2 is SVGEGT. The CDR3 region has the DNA TGTGCCAGCAGTGACCTTAGCGGTCAGGGCTACGAGCAGTACTTC. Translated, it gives CASSDLSGQGYEQYF.

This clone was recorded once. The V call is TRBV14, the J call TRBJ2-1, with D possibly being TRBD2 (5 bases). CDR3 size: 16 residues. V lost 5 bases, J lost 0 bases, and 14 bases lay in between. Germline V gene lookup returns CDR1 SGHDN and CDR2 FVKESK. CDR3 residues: CASSSQRLRSYNEQFF. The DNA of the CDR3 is TGTGCCAGCAGCAGTCAGCGGTTACGCTCCTACAATGAGCAGTTCTTC.

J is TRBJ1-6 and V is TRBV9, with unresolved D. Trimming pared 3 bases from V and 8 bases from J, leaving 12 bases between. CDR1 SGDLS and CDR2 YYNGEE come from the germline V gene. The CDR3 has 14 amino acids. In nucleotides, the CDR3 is TGTGCCAGCAGCGCGACTCAGTCGGATTCACCCCTCCACTTT. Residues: CASSATQSDSPLHF.